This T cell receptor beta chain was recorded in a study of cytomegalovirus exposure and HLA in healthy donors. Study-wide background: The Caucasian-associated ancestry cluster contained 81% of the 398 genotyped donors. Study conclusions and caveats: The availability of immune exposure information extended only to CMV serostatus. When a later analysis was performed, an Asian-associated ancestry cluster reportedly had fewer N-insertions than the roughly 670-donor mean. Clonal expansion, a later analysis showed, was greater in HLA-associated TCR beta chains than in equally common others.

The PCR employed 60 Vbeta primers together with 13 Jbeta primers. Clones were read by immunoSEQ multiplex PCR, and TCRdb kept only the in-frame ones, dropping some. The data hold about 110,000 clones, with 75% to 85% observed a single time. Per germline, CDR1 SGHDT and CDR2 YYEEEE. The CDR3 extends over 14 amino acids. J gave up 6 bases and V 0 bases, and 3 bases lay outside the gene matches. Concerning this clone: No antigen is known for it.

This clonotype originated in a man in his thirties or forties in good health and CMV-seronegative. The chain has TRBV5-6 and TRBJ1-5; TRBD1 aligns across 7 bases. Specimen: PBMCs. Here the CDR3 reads CASSLAGGIQPQHF. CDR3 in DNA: TGTGCCAGCAGCTTGGCAGGGGGAATTCAGCCCCAGCATTTT.